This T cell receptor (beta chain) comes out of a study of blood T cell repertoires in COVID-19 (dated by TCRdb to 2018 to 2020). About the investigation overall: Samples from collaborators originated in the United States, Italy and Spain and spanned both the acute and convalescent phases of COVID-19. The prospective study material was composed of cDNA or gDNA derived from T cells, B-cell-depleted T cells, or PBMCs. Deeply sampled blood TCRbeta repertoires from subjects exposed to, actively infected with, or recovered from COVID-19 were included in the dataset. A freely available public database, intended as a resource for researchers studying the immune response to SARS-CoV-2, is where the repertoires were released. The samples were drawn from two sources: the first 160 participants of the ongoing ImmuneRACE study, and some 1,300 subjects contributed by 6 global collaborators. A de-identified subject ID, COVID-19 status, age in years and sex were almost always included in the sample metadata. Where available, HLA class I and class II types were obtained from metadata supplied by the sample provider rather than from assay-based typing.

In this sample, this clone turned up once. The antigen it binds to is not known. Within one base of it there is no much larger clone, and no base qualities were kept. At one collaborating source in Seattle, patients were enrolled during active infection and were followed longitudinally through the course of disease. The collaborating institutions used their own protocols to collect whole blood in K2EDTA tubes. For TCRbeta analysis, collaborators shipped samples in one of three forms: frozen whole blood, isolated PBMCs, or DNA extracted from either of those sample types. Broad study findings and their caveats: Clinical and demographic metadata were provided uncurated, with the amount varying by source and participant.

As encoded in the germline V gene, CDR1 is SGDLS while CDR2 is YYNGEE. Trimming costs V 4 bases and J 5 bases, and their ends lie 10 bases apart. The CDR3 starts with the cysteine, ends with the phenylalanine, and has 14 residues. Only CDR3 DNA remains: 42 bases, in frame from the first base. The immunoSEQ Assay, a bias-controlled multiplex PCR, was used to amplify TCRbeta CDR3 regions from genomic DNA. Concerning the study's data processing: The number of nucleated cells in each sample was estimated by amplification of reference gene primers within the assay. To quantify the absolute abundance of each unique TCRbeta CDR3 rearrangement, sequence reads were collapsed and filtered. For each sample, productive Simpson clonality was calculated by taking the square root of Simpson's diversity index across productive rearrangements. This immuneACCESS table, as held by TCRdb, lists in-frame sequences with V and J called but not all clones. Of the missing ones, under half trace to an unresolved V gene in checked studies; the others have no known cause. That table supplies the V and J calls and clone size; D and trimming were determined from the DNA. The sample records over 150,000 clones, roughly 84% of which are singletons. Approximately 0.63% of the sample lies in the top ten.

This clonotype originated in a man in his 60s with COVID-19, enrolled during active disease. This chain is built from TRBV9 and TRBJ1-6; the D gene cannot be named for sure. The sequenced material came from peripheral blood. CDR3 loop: CASSTTQNNSPLHF. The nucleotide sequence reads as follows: TGTGCCAGCAGCACCACACAGAATAATTCACCCCTCCACTTT.